This T cell receptor beta chain was retrieved from a study of cytomegalovirus exposure and HLA in healthy donors. A word on this clone: Its target is not known.

Study observations and caveats: By a later analysis, the bulk of CMV-associated TCR beta chains appeared HLA-restricted. The study listed 164 cytomegalovirus-associated TCR beta chains.

The PCR used 60 Vbeta and 13 Jbeta primers. Data came from immunoSEQ multiplex PCR; TCRdb stores just in-frame clones and leaves some out. The sample records about 150,000 clones, 80% to 90% being singletons. V lost 7 bases and J 9 bases, leaving 18 bases between the germline ends. This CDR3 region has 13 residues. Per the germline V gene, CDR1 is MNHEY and CDR2 is SVGAGI. Specimen: PBMCs. This receptor was taken from a woman aged 18-29 years in good health and CMV-seronegative. The rearrangement uses TRBV6-5 and TRBJ2-5; D unresolved. CDR3 loop: CASTYYDPRAQYF. CDR3 bases: TGTGCCAGCACCTACTACGACCCACGGGCCCAGTACTTC.